These 20 T cell receptor beta chains share one sample of origin, sequenced in a study of blood T cell repertoires in COVID-19. The data were produced by immunoSEQ multiplex PCR, yet TCRdb's version contains in-frame clones alone and is incomplete. The sample carries under 130,000 clones, 65% to 80% recorded once. The sample comprised peripheral blood. The receptors derive from a man between 65 and 85 years old with active or convalescent COVID-19.

This chain links TRBV5-6 with TRBJ2-6; a weak D match, TRBD1 (6 bases). This CDR3 is built from 17 residues. Germline V CDR1 and CDR2: SGHDT, YYEEEE. Trimming cost V 4 bases and J 0 bases, with 14 bases left between them. In nucleotides, the CDR3 is TGTGCCAGCAGCCACCACAGGGACCTCTCTGGGGCCAACGTCCTGACTTTC. It yields the protein CASSHHRDLSGANVLTF. The variable domain in full, with the rest retrieved from reference TRBV5-6 and TRBJ2-6, is DAGVTQSPTHLIKTRGQQVTLRCSPKSGHDTVSWYQQALGQGPQFIFQYYEEEERQRGNFPDRFSGHQFPNYSSELNVNALLLGDSALYLCASSHHRDLSGANVLTFGAGSRLTVL.

V gene TRBV11-3 combines with J gene TRBJ2-3; D is unresolved. CDR1 SGHNT and CDR2 YENEEA come from the germline V gene. V lost 5 bases and J lost 0, with 6 bases in between. The CDR3 is 13 residues long. CDR3: CASSTGSTDTQYF. CDR3 in DNA: TGTGCCAGCAGCACGGGTAGCACAGATACGCAGTATTTT.

The chain recombines TRBV7-9 with TRBJ2-7; TRBD1 aligns across 7 bases. The CDR3 covers 16 residues. Germline loops: CDR1 SEHNR, CDR2 FQNEAQ (reference sequence). The trim removed 1 base at V and 0 bases at J, leaving 6 bases unmatched. The CDR3 DNA sequence: TGTGCCAGCAGCTTAGAGGGGGCGGGCGCCTCCTACGAGCAGTACTTC. This translates into CASSLEGAGASYEQYF.

This sequence joins TRBV5-4 and TRBJ2-5, with 7 bases matching TRBD2. Germline V gene sequence: CDR1 SGHNT, CDR2 YYREEE (reference sequence). CDR3 length: 16 amino acids. The V and J ends lost 4 bases and 5 bases, in that order; junction bases with no gene match: 14. The chain's CDR3 is CASSGITGHGGETQYF. The CDR3 nucleotides are TGTGCCAGCAGCGGTATAACAGGACACGGGGGGGAGACCCAGTACTTC.

In this sample, this clone turned up a few times. The chain combines TRBV7-2 with TRBJ2-1, with TRBD2 matching 9 bases. Germline V gene data show CDR1 as SGHTA and CDR2 as FQGNSA. There are 15 residues in the CDR3. The J segment lost 7 bases and the V segment lost 1 base, leaving 5 bases of the junction unmatched. The CDR3 sequence is CASSLGAGGWNEQFF. CDR3 sequence (DNA): TGTGCCAGCAGCTTAGGGGCGGGAGGGTGGAATGAGCAGTTCTTC.

This chain connects TRBV5-4 to TRBJ1-3; 9 bases align to TRBD1. Unmatched junction bases numbered 6, after V lost 0 bases and J lost 8 bases. Germline V CDR1 and CDR2: SGHNT, YYREEE (reference sequence). This CDR3 is 15 amino acids long. CDR3 residues: CASSLGGQGSDTIYF. The CDR3 DNA reads TGTGCCAGCAGCTTGGGAGGACAGGGGAGTGACACCATATATTTT.

The chain links TRBV6-5 to TRBJ1-6, with 7 nucleotides matching TRBD1. Germline CDR1 is MNHEY and CDR2 is SVGAGI. The V and J ends lost 6 bases and 7 bases, in that order; junction bases with no gene match: 6. The CDR3 extends over 14 amino acids. The CDR3 here is CASRAGGKNSPLHF. The CDR3 nucleotides are TGTGCCAGCAGGGCAGGGGGAAAGAATTCACCCCTCCACTTT.

The CDR3 DNA reads as TGTGCCAGCAGCCAAGGGACAGGGATGCCAAATGAAAAACTGTTTTTT. This gives the protein CASSQGTGMPNEKLFF. The chain couples TRBV3-1 (or the pseudogene TRBV3-2) to TRBJ1-4, with TRBD1 identical over 8 bases. This CDR3 spans 16 amino acids. Germline CDR1 LGHDT, CDR2 YNNKEL (reference sequence). The J segment lost 5 bases and the V segment lost 1 base, leaving 6 bases of the junction unmatched.

This chain links TRBV2 with TRBJ1-1, with D perhaps matching TRBD1 (6 bases). V lost 4 bases and J 1 base, leaving 7 bases between the germline ends. The CDR3 totals 13 residues. The V gene's germline CDR1 is SNHLY and CDR2 FYNNEI. The CDR3 sequence: CASSAGENTEAFF. The CDR3 coding sequence is TGTGCCAGCAGTGCAGGGGAGAACACTGAAGCTTTCTTT.

The chain links TRBV7-6 to TRBJ2-7; 7 bases fit TRBD2. Germline V gene sequence: CDR1 SGHVS, CDR2 FNYEAQ. The V segment lost 5 bases and the J segment 5 bases; nucleotides outside the gene matches: 6. The CDR3 is 13 residues long. The CDR3 nucleotides read TGTGCCAGCAGCCCGGCTAGCGGAGACGAGCAGTACTTC. Its protein product is CASSPASGDEQYF.

In its sample, this clone was seen once. This rearrangement joins TRBV5-6 to TRBJ2-7, with a possible D match to TRBD1 (7 bases). The V end was cut by 3 bases, the J end by 5 bases, with 15 bases between. Germline V lookup: CDR1 SGHDT, CDR2 YYEEEE. The CDR3 is 14 residues long. The CDR3 here is CASSWRGRGDEQYF. DNA for the CDR3: TGTGCCAGCAGCTGGAGGGGGCGAGGAGACGAGCAGTACTTC.

The V gene is TRBV2, the J gene TRBJ2-2; D may be TRBD2 (6 bases). Trimming left V 3 bases short and J 11 bases short, with 16 bases between. Per germline, CDR1 SNHLY and CDR2 FYNNEI. CDR3 length: 14 residues. The CDR3 reads CASSEQYGGTELFF. CDR3 coding DNA: TGTGCCAGCAGTGAGCAGTATGGTGGGACTGAGCTGTTTTTT.

The V gene is TRBV18, the J gene TRBJ1-3, with TRBD1 as a possible D gene (6 bases). V was shortened by 2 bases and J by 3 bases, with 17 bases between the two germline ends. This CDR3 contains 17 residues. Germline V lookup: CDR1 KGHSH, CDR2 LQKENI. The CDR3 protein is CASSPGAFRGGGNTIYF. In DNA, the CDR3 is TGTGCCAGCTCACCAGGGGCCTTCCGAGGGGGTGGAAACACCATATATTTT.

The chain recombines TRBV3-1 (or the pseudogene TRBV3-2) with TRBJ2-1; 10 nucleotides match TRBD2. V lost 1 base to trimming and J lost 4 bases; unmatched junction nucleotides: 1. Germline CDR1 reads LGHDT; CDR2 reads YNNKEL (reference sequence). The CDR3 totals 15 residues. CDR3 sequence reads: CASSQGAGGYNEQFF. In nucleotides, the CDR3 is TGTGCCAGCAGCCAAGGAGCGGGGGGGTACAATGAGCAGTTCTTC.

This chain joins TRBV28 and TRBJ2-7; 9 bases align to TRBD2. Germline CDR1 reads MDHEN; CDR2 reads SYDVKM. The CDR3 sequence is 14 residues long. After removal of 6 bases from V and 2 bases from J, the junction contained 5 bases not matched to a gene. Here the CDR3 DNA reads TGTGCCAGCAGGAGGCCTAGCGGGACCTACGAGCAGTACTTC. Translated: CASRRPSGTYEQYF.

This chain connects TRBV4-1 to TRBJ2-7; 8 bases are a match to TRBD2. This CDR3 spans 13 amino acids. V trimming: 5 bases; J trimming: 7 bases; junction bases outside the gene matches: 7. Germline CDR1 is MGHRA and CDR2 is YSYEKL. CDR3 sequence: CASSGERGREQYF. CDR3 in DNA: TGCGCCAGCAGCGGGGAGCGGGGGCGGGAGCAGTACTTC.

The rearrangement joins TRBV4-1 to TRBJ1-5, with 8 bases matching TRBD1. The CDR3 runs 15 residues. Germline V CDR1 and CDR2: MGHRA, YSYEKL. The ends lost 2 bases at V and 3 bases at J; junction bases unmatched: 3. CDR3 in amino acids: CASSQRTGYNQPQHF. CDR3 sequence (DNA): TGCGCCAGCAGCCAACGGACAGGGTACAATCAGCCCCAGCATTTT.

This clone showed up many times. The chain combines TRBV2 with TRBJ2-7; tentative D call: TRBD1 (6 bases). This CDR3 has 15 residues. The ends were cut back, 8 bases at V and 5 bases at J, with 22 bases in the middle. CDR1 SNHLY and CDR2 FYNNEI come from the germline V gene. The CDR3, as DNA: TGTGCCAGCTCCTTTTCCGGGACAAGAGGGAACGAGCAGTACTTC. Translated, it gives CASSFSGTRGNEQYF.

This rearrangement joins TRBV5-6 to TRBJ1-2, with 7 bases aligning to TRBD1. In germline, CDR1 is SGHDT, CDR2 YYEEEE. J lost 1 base, V lost 0 bases, and 15 bases had no gene match. CDR3 size: 19 residues. DNA of the CDR3: TGTGCCAGCAGCTTGGTCATAAACACGGGACAGTACTTTAACTATGGCTACACCTTC. Translating it yields CASSLVINTGQYFNYGYTF.

This sequence joins TRBV27 and TRBJ1-4; 8 bases are shared with TRBD1. The trim removed 4 bases at V and 5 bases at J, leaving 3 bases unmatched. Germline V gene sequence: CDR1 MNHEY, CDR2 SMNVEV (reference sequence). The CDR3 length is 14 residues. CDR3 in amino acids: CASSSRGLNEKLFF. The CDR3 nucleotides are TGTGCCAGCAGTTCCAGGGGGCTGAATGAAAAACTGTTTTTT.